This T cell receptor (beta chain) came from a study of cytomegalovirus exposure and HLA in healthy donors. The protocol was immunoSEQ multiplex PCR, while the TCRdb copy is restricted to in-frame clones and leaves out a portion. Found here are approximately 82,000 clones, over 85% of them singletons; the top ten hold 0.69%. Trimming stripped 2 bases from V and 2 bases from J, with 8 bases between. CDR3 size: 14 residues. CDR1 LGHNA and CDR2 YSLEER come from the germline V gene. The sample was PBMCs. This clonotype was obtained from a young woman in good health and CMV-seronegative. The chain employs TRBV4-3 and TRBJ2-3; possible D gene TRBD2, 5 bases. Written as DNA, the CDR3 is TGCGCCAGCAGCCAAACTAGTGACACAGATACGCAGTATTTT. Its protein is CASSQTSDTDTQYF.